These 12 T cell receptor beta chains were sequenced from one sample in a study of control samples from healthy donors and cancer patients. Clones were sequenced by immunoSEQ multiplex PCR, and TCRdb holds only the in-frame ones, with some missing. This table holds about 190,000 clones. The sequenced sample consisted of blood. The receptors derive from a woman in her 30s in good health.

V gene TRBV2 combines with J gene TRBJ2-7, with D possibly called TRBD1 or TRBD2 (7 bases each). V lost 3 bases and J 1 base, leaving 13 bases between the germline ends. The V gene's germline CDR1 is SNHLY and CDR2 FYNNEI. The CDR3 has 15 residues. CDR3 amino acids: CASSDQGGKSYEQYF. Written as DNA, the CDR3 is TGTGCCAGCAGTGATCAGGGGGGGAAATCCTACGAGCAGTACTTC.

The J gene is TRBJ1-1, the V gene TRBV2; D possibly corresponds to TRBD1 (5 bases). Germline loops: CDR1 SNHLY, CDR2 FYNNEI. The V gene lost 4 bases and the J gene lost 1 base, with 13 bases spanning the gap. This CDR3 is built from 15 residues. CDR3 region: CASSVRDRANTEAFF. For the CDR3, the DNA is TGTGCCAGCAGTGTCCGGGACCGCGCGAACACTGAAGCTTTCTTT.

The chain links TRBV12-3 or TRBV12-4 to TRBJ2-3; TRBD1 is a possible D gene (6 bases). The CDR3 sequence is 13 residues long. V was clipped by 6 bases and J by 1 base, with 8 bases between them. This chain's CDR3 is CASRDSGTDTQYF. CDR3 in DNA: TGTGCCAGCAGGGACAGTGGCACAGATACGCAGTATTTT.

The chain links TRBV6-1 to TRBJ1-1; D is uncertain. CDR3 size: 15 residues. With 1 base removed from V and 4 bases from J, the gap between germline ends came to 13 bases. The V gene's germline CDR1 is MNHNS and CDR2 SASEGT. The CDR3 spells CASSEGWGRTTEAFF. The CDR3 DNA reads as TGTGCCAGCAGTGAAGGTTGGGGAAGGACCACTGAAGCTTTCTTT.

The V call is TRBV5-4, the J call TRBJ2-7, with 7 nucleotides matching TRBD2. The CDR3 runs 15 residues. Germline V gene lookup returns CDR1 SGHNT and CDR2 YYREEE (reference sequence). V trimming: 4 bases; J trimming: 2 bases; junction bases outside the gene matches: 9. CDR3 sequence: CASSAFGGTAYEQYF. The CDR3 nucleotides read TGTGCCAGCAGCGCCTTCGGGGGGACGGCCTACGAGCAGTACTTC.

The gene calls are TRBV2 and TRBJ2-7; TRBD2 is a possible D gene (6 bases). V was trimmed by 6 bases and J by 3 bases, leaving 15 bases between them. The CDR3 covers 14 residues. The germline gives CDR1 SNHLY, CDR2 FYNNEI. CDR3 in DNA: TGTGCCAGCAGGTGGGGCGGGACTTTCTACGAGCAGTACTTC. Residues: CASRWGGTFYEQYF.

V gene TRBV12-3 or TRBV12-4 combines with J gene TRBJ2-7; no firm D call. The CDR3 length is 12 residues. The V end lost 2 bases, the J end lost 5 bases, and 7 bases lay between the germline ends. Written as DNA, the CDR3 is TGTGCCAGCAGTTTAACCGTCCACGAGCAGTACTTC. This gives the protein CASSLTVHEQYF.

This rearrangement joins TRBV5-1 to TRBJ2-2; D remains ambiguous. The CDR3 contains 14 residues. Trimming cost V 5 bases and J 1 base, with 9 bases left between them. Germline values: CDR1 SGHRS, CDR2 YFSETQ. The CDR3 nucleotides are TGCGCCAGCAGAAAGGACGGGAACACCGGGGAGCTGTTTTTT. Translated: CASRKDGNTGELFF.

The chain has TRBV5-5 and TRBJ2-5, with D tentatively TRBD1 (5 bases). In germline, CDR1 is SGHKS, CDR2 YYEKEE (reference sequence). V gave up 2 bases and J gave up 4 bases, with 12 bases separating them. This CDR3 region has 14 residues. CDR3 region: CASSFSPGSETQYF. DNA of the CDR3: TGTGCCAGCAGCTTTAGTCCAGGGTCAGAGACCCAGTACTTC.

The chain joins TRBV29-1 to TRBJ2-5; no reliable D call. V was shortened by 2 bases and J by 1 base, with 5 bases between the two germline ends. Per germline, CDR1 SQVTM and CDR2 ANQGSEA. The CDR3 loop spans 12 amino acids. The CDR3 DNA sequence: TGCAGCGTTGAACCGGGCCAAGAGACCCAGTACTTC. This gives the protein CSVEPGQETQYF.

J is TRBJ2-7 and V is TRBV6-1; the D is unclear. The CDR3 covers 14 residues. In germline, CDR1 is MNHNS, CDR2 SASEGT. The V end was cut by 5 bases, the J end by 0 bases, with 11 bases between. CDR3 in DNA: TGTGCCAGCAGTTTTGGTCGCGTCTCCTACGAGCAGTACTTC. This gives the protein CASSFGRVSYEQYF.

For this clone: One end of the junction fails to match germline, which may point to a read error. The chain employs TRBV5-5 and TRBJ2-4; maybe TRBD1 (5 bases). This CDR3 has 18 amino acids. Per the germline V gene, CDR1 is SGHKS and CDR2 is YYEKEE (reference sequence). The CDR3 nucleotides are TGTGCCAGCAGCTTGGAGGCCCGGGTCAGGGTGGCCAAAAACATCCAGTACTTC. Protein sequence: CASSLEARVRVAKNIQYF.